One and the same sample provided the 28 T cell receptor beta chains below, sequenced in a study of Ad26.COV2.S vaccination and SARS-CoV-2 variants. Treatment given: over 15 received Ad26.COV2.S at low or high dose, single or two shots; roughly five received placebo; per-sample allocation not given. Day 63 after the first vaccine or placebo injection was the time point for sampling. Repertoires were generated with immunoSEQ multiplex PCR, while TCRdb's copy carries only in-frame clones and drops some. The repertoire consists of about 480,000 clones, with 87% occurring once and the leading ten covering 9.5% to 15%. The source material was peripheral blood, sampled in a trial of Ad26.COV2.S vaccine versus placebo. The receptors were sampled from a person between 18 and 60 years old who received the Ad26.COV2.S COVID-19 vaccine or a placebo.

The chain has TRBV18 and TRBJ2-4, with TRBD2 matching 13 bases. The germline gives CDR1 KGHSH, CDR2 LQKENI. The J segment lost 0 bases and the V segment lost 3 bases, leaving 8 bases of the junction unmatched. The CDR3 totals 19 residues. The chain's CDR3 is CASSPGTSGTLLAKNIQYF. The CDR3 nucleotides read TGTGCCAGCTCACCCGGGACTAGCGGGACGCTCTTAGCCAAAAACATTCAGTACTTC.

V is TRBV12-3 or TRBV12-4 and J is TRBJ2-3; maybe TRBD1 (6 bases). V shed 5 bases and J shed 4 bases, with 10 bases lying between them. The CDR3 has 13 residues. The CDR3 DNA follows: TGTGCCAGCAGTGACCAGGGGTCAGATACGCAGTATTTT. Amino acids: CASSDQGSDTQYF.

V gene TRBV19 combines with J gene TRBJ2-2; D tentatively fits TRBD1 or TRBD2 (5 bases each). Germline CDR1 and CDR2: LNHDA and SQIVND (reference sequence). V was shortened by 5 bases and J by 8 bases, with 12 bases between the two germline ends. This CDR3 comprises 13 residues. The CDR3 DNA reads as TGTGCCAGTAGTGGGGGTTTCCCGGGGGAGCTGTTTTTT. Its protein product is CASSGGFPGELFF.

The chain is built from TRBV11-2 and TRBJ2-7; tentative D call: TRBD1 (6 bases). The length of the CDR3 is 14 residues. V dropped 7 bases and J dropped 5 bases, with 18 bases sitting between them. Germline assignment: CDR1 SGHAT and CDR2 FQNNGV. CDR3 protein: CASMGVRGGHEQYF. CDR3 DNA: TGTGCCAGCATGGGGGTCAGGGGTGGTCACGAGCAGTACTTC.

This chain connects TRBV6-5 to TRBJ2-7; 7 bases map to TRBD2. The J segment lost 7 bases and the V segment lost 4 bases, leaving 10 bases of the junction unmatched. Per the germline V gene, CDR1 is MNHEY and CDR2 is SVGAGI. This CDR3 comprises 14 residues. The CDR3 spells CASSSLVGGGEQYF. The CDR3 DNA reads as TGTGCCAGCAGTTCCCTCGTGGGGGGAGGGGAGCAGTACTTC.

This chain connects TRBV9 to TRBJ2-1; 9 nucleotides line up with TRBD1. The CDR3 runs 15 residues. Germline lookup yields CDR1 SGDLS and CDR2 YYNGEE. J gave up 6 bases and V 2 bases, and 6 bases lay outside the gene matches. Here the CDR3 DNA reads TGTGCCAGCAGCGTCCGGGACAGGGAAGGCAATGAGCAGTTCTTC. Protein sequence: CASSVRDREGNEQFF.

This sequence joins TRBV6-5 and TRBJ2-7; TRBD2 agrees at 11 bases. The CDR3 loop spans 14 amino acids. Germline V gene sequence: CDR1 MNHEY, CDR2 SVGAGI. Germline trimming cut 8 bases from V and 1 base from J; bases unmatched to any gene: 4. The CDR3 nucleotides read TGTGCCAGCTCGGGACTAGCGGTATCCTACGAGCAGTACTTC. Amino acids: CASSGLAVSYEQYF.

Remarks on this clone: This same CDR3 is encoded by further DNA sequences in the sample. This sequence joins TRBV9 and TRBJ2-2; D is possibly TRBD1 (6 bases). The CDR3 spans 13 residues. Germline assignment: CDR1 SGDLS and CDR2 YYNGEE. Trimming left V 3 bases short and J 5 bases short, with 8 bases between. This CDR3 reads CASSAQGTGELFF. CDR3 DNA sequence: TGTGCCAGCAGCGCACAGGGAACCGGGGAGCTGTTTTTT.

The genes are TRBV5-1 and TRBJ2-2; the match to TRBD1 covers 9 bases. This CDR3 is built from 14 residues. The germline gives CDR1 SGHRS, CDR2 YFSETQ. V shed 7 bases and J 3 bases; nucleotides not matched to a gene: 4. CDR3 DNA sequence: TGCGCCAGCGGGAGGGACAGGGACACCGGGGAGCTGTTTTTT. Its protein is CASGRDRDTGELFF.

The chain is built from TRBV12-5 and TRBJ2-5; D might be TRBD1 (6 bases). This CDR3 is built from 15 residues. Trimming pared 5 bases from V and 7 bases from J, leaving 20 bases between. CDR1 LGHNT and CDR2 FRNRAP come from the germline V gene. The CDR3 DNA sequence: TGTGCTAGTGGTACCCCCGGGACATTCCGTCGGACCCAGTACTTC. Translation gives CASGTPGTFRRTQYF.

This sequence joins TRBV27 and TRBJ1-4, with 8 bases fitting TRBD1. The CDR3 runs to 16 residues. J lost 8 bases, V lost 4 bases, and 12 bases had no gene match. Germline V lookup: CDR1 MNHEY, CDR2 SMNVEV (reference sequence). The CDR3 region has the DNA TGTGCCAGCAGTTCTCTTGGACAGGGTGGAGGAGAAAAACTGTTTTTT. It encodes CASSSLGQGGGEKLFF.

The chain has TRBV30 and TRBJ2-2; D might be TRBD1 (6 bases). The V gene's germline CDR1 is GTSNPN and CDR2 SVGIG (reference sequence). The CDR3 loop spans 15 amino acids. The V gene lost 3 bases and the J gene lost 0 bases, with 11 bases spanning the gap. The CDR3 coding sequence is TGTGCCTGGAGGCAAAGGACAGCGAACACCGGGGAGCTGTTTTTT. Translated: CAWRQRTANTGELFF.

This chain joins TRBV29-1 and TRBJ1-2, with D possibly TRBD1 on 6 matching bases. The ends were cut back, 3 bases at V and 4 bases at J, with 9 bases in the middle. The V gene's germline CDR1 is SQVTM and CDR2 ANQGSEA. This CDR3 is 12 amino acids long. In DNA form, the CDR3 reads TGCAGCGTTGACGGGACACTCTATGGCTACACCTTC. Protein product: CSVDGTLYGYTF.

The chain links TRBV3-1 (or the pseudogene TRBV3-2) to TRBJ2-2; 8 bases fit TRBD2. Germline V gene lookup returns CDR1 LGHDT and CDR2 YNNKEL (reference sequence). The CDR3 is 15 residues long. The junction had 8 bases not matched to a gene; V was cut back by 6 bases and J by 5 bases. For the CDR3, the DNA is TGTGCCAGCAGTCGCCGAGCGGGAGTGACCGGGGAGCTGTTTTTT. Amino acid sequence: CASSRRAGVTGELFF.

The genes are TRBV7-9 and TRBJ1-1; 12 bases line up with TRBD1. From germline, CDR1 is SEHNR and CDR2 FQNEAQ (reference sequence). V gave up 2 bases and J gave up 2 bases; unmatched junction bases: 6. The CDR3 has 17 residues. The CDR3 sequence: CASSLLRDRGRNTEAFF. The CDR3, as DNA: TGTGCCAGCAGCTTACTGAGGGACAGGGGGCGAAACACTGAAGCTTTCTTT.

This chain's CDR3 is CATSDYGTSGRSEQFF. In DNA, the CDR3 is TGTGCCACCAGTGATTACGGGACTAGCGGGAGAAGTGAGCAGTTCTTC. The V and J genes are TRBV24-1 and TRBJ2-1; TRBD2 matches at 14 bases. CDR1 and CDR2 from the germline V gene are KGHDR and SFDVKD. The CDR3 runs to 16 residues. V lost 2 bases and J lost 9; bases outside the gene matches: 5.

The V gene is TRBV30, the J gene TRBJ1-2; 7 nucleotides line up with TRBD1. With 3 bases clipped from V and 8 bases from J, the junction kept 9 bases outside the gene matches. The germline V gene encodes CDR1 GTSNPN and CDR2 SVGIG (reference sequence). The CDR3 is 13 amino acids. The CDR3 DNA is TGTGCCTGGAGGGCCCAGGGGGTAGGCGGCTACACCTTC. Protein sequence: CAWRAQGVGGYTF.

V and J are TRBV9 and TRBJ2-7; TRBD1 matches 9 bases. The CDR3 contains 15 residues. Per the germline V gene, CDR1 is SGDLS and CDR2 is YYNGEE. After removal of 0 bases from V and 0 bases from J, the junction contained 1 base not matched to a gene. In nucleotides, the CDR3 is TGTGCCAGCAGCGTAGGACAGGGGGTCTCCTACGAGCAGTACTTC. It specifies CASSVGQGVSYEQYF.

The CDR3 DNA reads as TGTGCCAGCAGTGCAGGGGGGCGCCTTAGCAATCAGCCCCAGCATTTT. Translation: CASSAGGRLSNQPQHF. This chain links TRBV6-1 with TRBJ1-5, with 7 positions matching TRBD1. The junction had 6 bases not matched to a gene; V was cut back by 4 bases and J by 0 bases. From germline, CDR1 is MNHNS and CDR2 SASEGT. There are 16 residues in the CDR3.

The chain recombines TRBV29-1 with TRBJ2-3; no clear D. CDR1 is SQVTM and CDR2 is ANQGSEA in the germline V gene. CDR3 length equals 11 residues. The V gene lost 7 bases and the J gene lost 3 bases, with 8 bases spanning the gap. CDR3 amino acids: CSGGETDTQYF. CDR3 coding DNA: TGCAGCGGTGGCGAGACAGATACGCAGTATTTT.

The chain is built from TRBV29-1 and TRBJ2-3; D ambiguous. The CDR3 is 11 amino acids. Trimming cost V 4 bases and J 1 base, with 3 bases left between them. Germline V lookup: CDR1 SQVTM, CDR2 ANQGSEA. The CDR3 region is CSVGRTDTQYF. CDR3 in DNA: TGCAGCGTTGGACGCACAGATACGCAGTATTTT.

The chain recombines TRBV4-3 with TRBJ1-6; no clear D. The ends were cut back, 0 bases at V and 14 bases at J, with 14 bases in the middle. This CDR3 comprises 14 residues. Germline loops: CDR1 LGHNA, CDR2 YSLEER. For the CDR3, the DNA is TGCGCCAGCAGCCAAGATGGTAAAGGCTCGGCCCTCCACTTT. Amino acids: CASSQDGKGSALHF.

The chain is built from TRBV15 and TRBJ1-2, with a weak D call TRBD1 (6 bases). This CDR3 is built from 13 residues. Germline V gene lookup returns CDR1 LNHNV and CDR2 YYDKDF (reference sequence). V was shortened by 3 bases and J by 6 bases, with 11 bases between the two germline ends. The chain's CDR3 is CATSSLQGHGYTF. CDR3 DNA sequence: TGTGCCACCAGCAGCCTACAGGGCCATGGCTACACCTTC.

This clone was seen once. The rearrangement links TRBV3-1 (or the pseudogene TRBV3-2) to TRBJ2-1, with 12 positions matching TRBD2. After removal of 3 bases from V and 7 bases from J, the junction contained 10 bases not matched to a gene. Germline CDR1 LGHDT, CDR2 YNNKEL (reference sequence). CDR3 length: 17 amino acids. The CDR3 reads CASSHASGGTSGNEQFF. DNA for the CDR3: TGTGCCAGCAGCCACGCCTCAGGAGGGACTAGCGGGAATGAGCAGTTCTTC.

The CDR3 DNA follows: TGTGCCAGCAATAACAGGGGGTACACTGAAGCTTTCTTT. Translated, it gives CASNNRGYTEAFF. The gene calls are TRBV6-5 and TRBJ1-1; 8 nucleotides align to TRBD1. The CDR3 runs to 13 residues. V lost 7 bases to trimming and J lost 3 bases; unmatched junction nucleotides: 4. From germline, CDR1 is MNHEY and CDR2 SVGAGI.

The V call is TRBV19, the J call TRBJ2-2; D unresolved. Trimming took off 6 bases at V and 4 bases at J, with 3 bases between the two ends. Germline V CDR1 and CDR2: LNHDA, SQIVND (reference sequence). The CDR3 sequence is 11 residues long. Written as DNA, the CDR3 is TGTGCCAGTAGCACCACCGGGGAGCTGTTTTTT. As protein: CASSTTGELFF.

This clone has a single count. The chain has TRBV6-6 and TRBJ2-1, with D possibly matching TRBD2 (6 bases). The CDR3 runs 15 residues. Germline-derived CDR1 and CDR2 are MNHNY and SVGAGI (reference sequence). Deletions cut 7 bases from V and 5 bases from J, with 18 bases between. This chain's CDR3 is CASTPAVRRDNEQFF. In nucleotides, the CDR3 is TGTGCCAGCACACCTGCGGTGAGGAGGGACAATGAGCAGTTCTTC.

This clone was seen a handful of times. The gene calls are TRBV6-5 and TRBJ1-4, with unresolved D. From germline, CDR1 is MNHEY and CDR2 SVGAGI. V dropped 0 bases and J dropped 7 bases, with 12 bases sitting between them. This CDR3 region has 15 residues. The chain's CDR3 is CASSYSAPVGEKLFF. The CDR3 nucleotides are TGTGCCAGCAGTTACTCTGCCCCGGTCGGTGAAAAACTGTTTTTT.